The rows below give T cell receptor beta chains drawn from one sample of a study of cytomegalovirus exposure and HLA in healthy donors. The table came from immunoSEQ multiplex PCR; TCRdb's copy has only in-frame clones and leaves some out. This sample has 180,000 or so clones; approximately 82% occur once, and the top ten carry roughly 7.8%. The sequenced sample was PBMCs. These TCRs come from a woman in her thirties or forties in good health and CMV-seropositive. The CDR3 runs from the conserved cysteine through the conserved F or W. The D gene is left open where the match is weak. Expanded clones get a size class; other rows say once, few or many, or leave the size out.

>once|.|TRBV6-1|TRBJ1-2
CASSEGAQGWVGGYTF
TGTGCCAGCAGTGAAGGAGCTCAGGGATGGGTTGGTGGCTACACCTTC
>.|TRBD1|TRBV6-5|TRBJ2-7
CASSYSQGASYEQYF
TGTGCCAGCAGTTACTCCCAGGGGGCTTCCTACGAGCAGTACTTC
>.|.|TRBV5-6|TRBJ2-5
CASSLLSGVEETQYF
TGTGCCAGCAGCTTGTTGTCAGGGGTCGAAGAGACCCAGTACTTC
>.|TRBD2|TRBV7-3|TRBJ2-2
CASSLAGGGELFF
TGTGCCAGCAGCTTGGCGGGGGGCGGGGAGCTGTTTTTT
>few|.|TRBV5-1|TRBJ2-1
CASSLEDRYNEQFF
TGCGCCAGCAGCTTAGAAGACAGGTACAATGAGCAGTTCTTC
>.|TRBD1|TRBV7-6|TRBJ1-3
CASSPNRGGNTIYF
TGTGCCAGCAGCCCAAACAGGGGTGGAAACACCATATATTTT
>.|.|TRBV7-3|TRBJ1-1
CASSLGSRTEAFF
TGTGCCAGCAGCTTAGGGAGTAGGACTGAAGCTTTCTTT
>.|.|TRBV27|TRBJ1-4
CASSLWPRESEKLFF
TGTGCCAGCAGTTTATGGCCTAGGGAGTCTGAAAAACTGTTTTTT
>few|TRBD2|TRBV19|TRBJ2-7
CASSIRSGLNYEQYF
TGTGCCAGTAGTATACGTAGCGGGCTTAACTACGAGCAGTACTTC
>once|.|TRBV2|TRBJ2-2
CAFRRDSYTGELFF
TGTGCCTTTCGACGGGACTCCTACACCGGGGAGCTGTTTTTT
>.|TRBD1|TRBV2|TRBJ2-7
CASTRAGGGEQYF
TGTGCCAGCACTCGTGCAGGGGGCGGCGAGCAGTACTTC
>.|TRBD1|TRBV18|TRBJ2-7
CASSPLRLGQGSVEQYF
TGTGCCAGCTCACCACTCAGGCTGGGACAGGGGTCGGTCGAGCAGTACTTC
>once|TRBD1|TRBV18|TRBJ2-7
CASSPPRQGDEQYF
TGTGCCAGCTCACCACCTAGGCAGGGGGACGAGCAGTACTTC
>.|TRBD2|TRBV4-2|TRBJ2-3
CASSQDPGTRGDTQYF
TGTGCCAGCAGCCAAGATCCCGGGACTAGAGGGGATACGCAGTATTTT
>.|TRBD1|TRBV28|TRBJ1-2
CASSLYGTVANYGYTF
TGTGCCAGCAGTTTATATGGGACAGTAGCTAACTATGGCTACACCTTC
>few|.|TRBV7-6|TRBJ2-7
CASSPGVTYEQYF
TGTGCCAGCAGCCCGGGGGTGACCTACGAGCAGTACTTC
>.|.|TRBV9|TRBJ1-4
CASSVGLTQGEKLFF
TGTGCCAGCAGCGTGGGACTCACCCAGGGCGAAAAACTGTTTTTT
>.|.|TRBV18|TRBJ1-1
CASSPLGNPNTEAFF
TGTGCCAGCTCACCGCTGGGCAATCCTAACACTGAAGCTTTCTTT
>.|TRBD2|TRBV6-1|TRBJ2-7
CASSELRGRAYEQYF
TGTGCCAGCAGTGAACTTCGCGGGAGGGCGTACGAGCAGTACTTC
>.|TRBD1|TRBV10-3|TRBJ2-5
CATGTGVRETQYF
TGTGCCACCGGGACAGGGGTTAGGGAGACCCAGTACTTC
>.|TRBD2|TRBV15|TRBJ2-1
CATSRMTSGSYNEQFF
TGTGCCACCAGCAGGATGACTAGCGGCTCCTACAATGAGCAGTTCTTC
>few|.|TRBV7-3|TRBJ2-2
CASSPRGSWNTGELFF
TGTGCCAGCAGCCCTCGGGGTAGTTGGAACACCGGGGAGCTGTTTTTT
>.|TRBD1|TRBV28|TRBJ1-2
CASSLPPGGNGYTF
TGTGCCAGCAGTTTACCGCCAGGGGGAAATGGCTACACCTTC
>.|.|TRBV6-4|TRBJ2-7
CASRRGGDRLSYEQYF
TGTGCCAGCAGGAGGGGGGGCGACCGACTCAGCTACGAGCAGTACTTC
>.|.|TRBV19|TRBJ1-4
CASSIDREKLFF
TGTGCCAGTAGTATCGACAGGGAAAAACTGTTTTTT
>.|.|TRBV4-3|TRBJ1-4
CASSQGHSEKLFF
TGCGCCAGCAGCCAGGGTCACAGTGAAAAACTGTTTTTT
>.|.|TRBV7-9|TRBJ2-1
CASSQKRVNEQFF
TGTGCCAGCAGCCAAAAGCGGGTCAATGAGCAGTTCTTC
>.|.|TRBV29-1|TRBJ2-2
CSVEDPMRFGGELFF
TGCAGCGTTGAAGATCCTATGCGGTTCGGCGGGGAGCTGTTTTTT
>few|TRBD2|TRBV6-6|TRBJ2-7
CASKVPGLAGAYEQYF
TGTGCCAGCAAAGTACCCGGACTAGCGGGAGCCTACGAGCAGTACTTC
>.|TRBD1|TRBV9|TRBJ1-5
CASSAHPDRERGQPQHF
TGTGCCAGCAGCGCCCATCCGGACAGGGAACGGGGTCAGCCCCAGCATTTT
>few|TRBD1|TRBV4-1|TRBJ1-1
CASSQDGPVTLWGQGRAFF
TGCGCCAGCAGCCAAGATGGGCCTGTAACATTGTGGGGACAGGGGAGGGCTTTCTTT
>.|TRBD1|TRBV19|TRBJ2-3
CASSADRGADTQYF
TGTGCCAGTAGTGCGGACAGGGGGGCAGATACGCAGTATTTT
>.|TRBD2|TRBV19|TRBJ2-5
CASSIWTSGSITQYF
TGTGCCAGTAGTATTTGGACTAGCGGGAGTATAACCCAGTACTTC
>once|TRBD2|TRBV5-1|TRBJ2-1
CASSARSGNYNEQFF
TGCGCCAGCAGCGCGCGCAGCGGGAATTACAATGAGCAGTTCTTC
>once|TRBD1|TRBV6-6|TRBJ1-4
CASSKTGTGREKLFF
TGTGCCAGCTCCAAAACCGGGACAGGGCGAGAAAAACTGTTTTTT
>.|TRBD2|TRBV28|TRBJ2-2
CASSPPGTRGTGELFF
TGTGCCAGCAGTCCCCCCGGGACTAGGGGAACCGGGGAGCTGTTTTTT
>once|.|TRBV5-1|TRBJ2-5
CASSSQGYETQYF
TGCGCCAGCAGCTCACAGGGTTACGAGACCCAGTACTTC
>.|.|TRBV6-5|TRBJ2-6
CASRQTASGANVLTF
TGTGCCAGCAGACAGACAGCATCTGGGGCCAACGTCCTGACTTTC
>.|TRBD2|TRBV27|TRBJ2-3
CATRLANTDTQYF
TGTGCCACCAGACTAGCGAATACAGATACGCAGTATTTT
>few|TRBD1|TRBV6-5|TRBJ1-5
CASSYSWTGTNQPQHF
TGTGCCAGCAGTTACTCCTGGACAGGCACCAATCAGCCCCAGCATTTT
>.|TRBD1|TRBV7-9|TRBJ2-5
CASSSIQGAGRETQYF
TGTGCCAGCAGCTCCATACAGGGGGCAGGGCGAGAGACCCAGTACTTC